One TCR beta chain is described in this entry. This receptor's antigen is unknown. Qualities for individual bases were not recorded, and no much larger clone is one base off. Ficoll-Paque density gradient centrifugation was the method used to isolate PBMCs. Trimming at the junction amounts to 9 bases on V and 6 bases on J, and the germline ends lie 5 bases apart. The CDR3 covers 10 residues, taking in both the cysteine and the phenylalanine. The CDR3 DNA has 30 bases and is translated from base 1. CDR1 and CDR2, per the germline V gene (reference sequence), are LNHDA and SQIVND. This sample was taken from a study of T-cell memory formation after mild COVID-19 (dated by TCRdb to the early 2020s). Background on the whole study: TCR sequence clusters from the two donors were largely donor specific. The cohort was made up of two young adult volunteers, one female and one male, who were previously healthy. T-cell clones expanding and contracting after mild COVID-19 in two donors were tracked by longitudinal TCRalpha and TCRbeta repertoire sequencing.

What the study reported, not specific to this receptor: Some responding clones were detected in pre-infection memory, which suggested that pre-existing cross-reactive memory T cells had joined the SARS-CoV-2 response. Contracting CD4+ clones appeared mostly in the CM and EM memory subsets, whereas CD8+ clones were enriched in EMRA. From day 15 to 85, contracting clones showed balanced CD4/CD8 phenotypes, whereas a second wave of clones that expanded from day 15 to 37 leaned towards CD4+. The study covered only a couple of mild cases, and larger cohorts including severe cases with pre-infection samples were considered necessary. SARS-CoV-2 specificity of the second-wave clones peaking on day 37 was not confirmed.

The sequencing machine was an Illumina NovaSeq 6000. cDNA libraries for TCRalpha and TCRbeta were prepared by 5'RACE using constant-segment primers, with sample barcodes and unique molecular identifiers added. Trizol reagent was used to extract RNA from every sample. Amplification of the libraries took two PCR steps, and the second step added a second sample barcode plus Illumina TruSeq adapters. Libraries were sequenced on an Illumina NovaSeq with 2 x 150 bp paired-end reads. In the source study's methods: With migec v1.2.7, reads were demultiplexed and then collapsed into UMI-guided consensus sequences. Using mixcr v2.1.11, UMI consensuses were aligned to TRA and TRB V and J templates and then assembled into clonotypes. Clonotypes were classified as expanded or contracted when called significant by both edgeR and NoisET, with noise models trained on biological replicates. For edgeR calls, the thresholds were a false discovery rate-adjusted p below 0.01 and a log2 fold-change of 1. As an exploratory analysis of dynamics, max-normalized trajectories of the 1000 most abundant clonotypes were examined by PCA with hierarchical clustering. Separately sequenced CD4+ and CD8+ repertoires were used to assign the CD4 or CD8 phenotype of responding clones. The public reads were quality trimmed at Q25 with fastp and then assembled into clones with MiXCR by TCRdb, keeping productive beta chains. CDR3 protein duplicates are merged, each entry listing the most common genes and DNA. Here the V and J calls rest on TCRdb's processing, not on the authors' analysis. Recorded for this sample are roughly 280,000 distinct CDR3 sequences; approximately 8.4% of them occurred a single time. The ten largest clones represent approximately 23% of the sample.

The TCR sequence derives from a man between 18 and 29 years old who had mild COVID-19 (a few samples of this study predate the infection). The sample titles of this study are shuffled in the database, so cell type and time point are left out; the donor was told from shared clones. The rearranged chain carries TRBV19 and TRBJ2-2; no D gene call is confident. Sequenced material: PBMCs or a T cell subset sorted from them (not recorded which). The DNA sequence is TGTGCCAGCCGTGCCGGGGAGCTGTTTTTT. Translated, this gives CASRAGELFF.